This TCR beta chain is drawn from a study of follicular helper T cells after annual influenza vaccination. Across the study: Sampling occurred days 0, 7 and 28 after each influenza vaccination. Study-wide results and caveats: Each annual vaccination recalled recurring oligoclonal ICOS+CD38+ cTfh clonotypes. Productive TCRB sequences came from only about 8.5-21% of cells.

CDR3 length: 15 residues. CDR1 and CDR2 (germline): SGDLS, YYNGEE. V gave up 3 bases and J gave up 4 bases; unmatched junction bases: 2. Worth noting for this clone: As yet, its antigen is unknown.

Measured with immunoSEQ multiplex PCR; TCRdb has only the in-frame clones, and not every one. There are about 11,000 clones in the sample; roughly four fifths occur only once, and approximately 0.8% lies in the top ten. The chain has TRBV9 and TRBJ2-1; 12 bases map to TRBD2. The sequence was obtained from an adult who received the influenza vaccine. The input for sequencing was CXCR5- memory CD4+ T cells sorted from blood, taken 6 weeks after influenza vaccination. This chain's CDR3 is CASSDGTSGYNEQFF. CDR3 nucleotide sequence: TGTGCCAGCAGCGACGGGACTAGCGGGTACAATGAGCAGTTCTTC.